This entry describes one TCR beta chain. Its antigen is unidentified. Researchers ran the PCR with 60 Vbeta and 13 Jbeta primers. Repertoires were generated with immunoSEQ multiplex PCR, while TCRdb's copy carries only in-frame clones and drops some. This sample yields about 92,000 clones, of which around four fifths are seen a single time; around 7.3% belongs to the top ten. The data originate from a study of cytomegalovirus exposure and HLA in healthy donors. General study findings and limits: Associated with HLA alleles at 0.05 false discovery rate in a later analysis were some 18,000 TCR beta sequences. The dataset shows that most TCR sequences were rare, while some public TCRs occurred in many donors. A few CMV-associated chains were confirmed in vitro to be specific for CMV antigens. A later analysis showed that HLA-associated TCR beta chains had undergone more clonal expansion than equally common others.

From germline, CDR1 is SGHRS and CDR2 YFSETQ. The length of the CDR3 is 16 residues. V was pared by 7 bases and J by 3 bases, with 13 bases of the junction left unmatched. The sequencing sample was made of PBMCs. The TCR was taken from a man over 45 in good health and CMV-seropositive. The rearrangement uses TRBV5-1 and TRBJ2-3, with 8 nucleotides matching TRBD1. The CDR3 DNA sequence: TGCGCCAGCGCAACCTCAGGGGGCGCGGTGACAGATACGCAGTATTTT. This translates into CASATSGGAVTDTQYF. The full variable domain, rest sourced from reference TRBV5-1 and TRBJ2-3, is KAGVTQTPRYLIKTRGQQVTLSCSPISGHRSVSWYQQTPGQGLQFLFEYFSETQRNKGNFPGRFSGRQFSNSRSEMNVSTLELGDSALYLCASATSGGAVTDTQYFGPGTRLTVL.